Each of the 24 T cell receptor beta chains below was sequenced from the same sample in a study of Graves' ophthalmopathy and Graves' hyperthyroidism. From RNA, the CDR3 regions of TCR beta chains were amplified and sequenced. HTBI-primed first-round RT-PCR preceded second-round multiplex PCR. TCRdb redid the calling of the multiplex PCR reads with MiXCR, one entry per CDR3 protein. The profile shows some 750,000 distinct CDR3 sequences, roughly two fifths of them singletons. The material sequenced was peripheral blood. The receptors come from an adult man with Graves' ophthalmopathy.

Of note for this clonotype: Its ends do not fully match the called genes, so a read error is possible. The V and J genes are TRBV10-2 and TRBJ2-7; 7 nucleotides match TRBD1. The germline V gene has CDR1 WSHSY and CDR2 SAAADI. This CDR3 spans 15 amino acids. The CDR3 DNA sequence: TGTGCCAGCAGTCAATTAGGACAGGCACGCTACGAGCAGTACTTC. This gives the protein CASSQLGQARYEQYF.

This clonotype showed up many times. This chain connects TRBV7-9 to TRBJ2-7, with D perhaps TRBD2 (6 bases). The germline CDR1 and CDR2 sequences are SEHNR and FQNEAQ (reference sequence). Between the trimmed V and J ends, which lost 3 bases and 6 bases, there was a span of 12 bases. The CDR3 contains 13 residues. The CDR3 sequence: CASSLEGISEQYF. The CDR3 DNA follows: TGTGCCAGCAGCTTGGAGGGAATTAGCGAGCAGTACTTC.

This clonotype has ten or more counts. The chain combines TRBV10-3 with TRBJ1-1; D is ambiguous. This CDR3 comprises 13 residues. V gave up 4 bases and J gave up 3 bases, with 9 bases separating them. CDR1 and CDR2 (germline): ENHRY, SYGVKD. The CDR3 here is CAISGGKDTEAFF. The CDR3 nucleotides read TGTGCCATCAGTGGAGGGAAGGACACTGAAGCTTTCTTT.

This chain connects TRBV24-1 to TRBJ1-2, with D perhaps TRBD1 (6 bases). The CDR3 consists of 15 residues. Per germline, CDR1 KGHDR and CDR2 SFDVKD. The ends were cut back, 3 bases at V and 6 bases at J, with 16 bases in the middle. As DNA, the CDR3 is TGTGCCACCAGTGATACCGTCGGGACACGAGATGGCTACACCTTC. Protein: CATSDTVGTRDGYTF.

At least ten counts were recorded for this clonotype. V usage is TRBV2 and J usage is TRBJ1-4; TRBD1 agrees at 7 bases. This CDR3 contains 13 residues. CDR1 is SNHLY, CDR2 FYNNEI, per germline. J gave up 6 bases and V 6 bases, and 4 bases lay outside the gene matches. CDR3 DNA: TGTGCCAGCAGGGGGACAGAGTATGAAAAACTGTTTTTT. Translating it yields CASRGTEYEKLFF.

Concerning this clonotype itself: This sequence may be a read error, since a much larger clone differs from it by one base. The conserved closing phenylalanine or tryptophan is absent in this CDR3, likely reflecting a read error. The CDR3 protein is CASSLLIEGASEAFC. CDR3 DNA: TGCGCCAGCAGCTTGTTAATTGAGGGGGCGAGTGAAGCTTTCTGT. The V call is TRBV5-1, the J call TRBJ1-1, with 7 bases aligning to TRBD1. The V gene end was trimmed by 1 base and the J gene end by 7 bases; junction bases not matched to a gene: 10. This CDR3 spans 15 amino acids. From germline, CDR1 is SGHRS and CDR2 YFSETQ.

This clonotype showed up just a few times. The V and J genes are TRBV20-1 and TRBJ1-6, with D maybe TRBD1 (5 bases). This CDR3 is built from 14 residues. Trimming removed 6 bases at V and 6 bases at J, with 15 bases between. The germline V gene encodes CDR1 DFQATT and CDR2 SNEGSKA (reference sequence). The CDR3 DNA is TGCAGTGCCAAAACCGGGGGTATTAATTCACCCCTCCACTTT. Translating it yields CSAKTGGINSPLHF.

This clonotype occurred a few times. The chain combines TRBV20-1 with TRBJ2-2; D ambiguous. Germline values: CDR1 DFQATT, CDR2 SNEGSKA (reference sequence). V was pared by 6 bases and J by 5 bases, with 13 bases between. This CDR3 has 13 amino acids. The CDR3 sequence: CSASPPRTGELFF. CDR3 coding DNA: TGCAGTGCCTCACCCCCCCGGACCGGGGAGCTGTTTTTT.

This clonotype occurred many times. The rearrangement joins TRBV12-3 or TRBV12-4 to TRBJ1-1; 9 bases fit TRBD1. Trimming at V came to 6 bases and at J to 0 bases, leaving 5 bases not matched to a gene. This CDR3 is built from 15 residues. The chain's CDR3 is CASSLGQGLNTEAFF. The CDR3 region has the DNA TGTGCCAGCAGCCTAGGACAGGGGCTGAACACTGAAGCTTTCTTT.

This clonotype has only a few counts. The genes are TRBV19 and TRBJ2-7; TRBD1 matches 8 bases. The trim removed 5 bases at V and 6 bases at J, leaving 6 bases unmatched. The CDR3 has 13 amino acids. Germline lookup yields CDR1 LNHDA and CDR2 SQIVND (reference sequence). CDR3 bases: TGTGCCAGTAGTCCCAGGGGGCAGTCCGAGCAGTACTTC. Protein: CASSPRGQSEQYF.

Turning to this clonotype: Germline is not matched at one junction end, which may reflect a read error. The chain links TRBV9 to TRBJ1-5; 8 nucleotides align to TRBD1. The CDR3 contains 14 residues. The V gene's germline CDR1 is SGDLS and CDR2 YYNGEE. The CDR3 sequence is CASSADRDNQSQHF. The CDR3 DNA sequence: TGTGCCAGCAGCGCGGACAGGGACAATCAGTCCCAGCATTTT.

The chain links TRBV19 to TRBJ1-2; tentative D call: TRBD1 (6 bases). The V end was cut by 6 bases, the J end by 1 base, with 18 bases between. The CDR3 consists of 16 residues. Germline CDR1 reads LNHDA; CDR2 reads SQIVND (reference sequence). The CDR3 sequence: CASRRMETGVNYGYTF. CDR3 nucleotides: TGTGCCAGTAGGAGGATGGAGACAGGAGTTAACTATGGCTACACCTTC.

There are a few counts of this clonotype. This sequence joins TRBV20-1 and TRBJ1-1; 8 bases agree with TRBD1. Germline V gene lookup returns CDR1 DFQATT and CDR2 SNEGSKA (reference sequence). The CDR3 is 14 amino acids. V was clipped by 5 bases and J by 2 bases; unmatched bases: 7. The CDR3 coding sequence is TGCAGTGCTCCTCCGGGACAGGCTAACACTGAAGCTTTCTTT. It translates to CSAPPGQANTEAFF.

This chain links TRBV25-1 with TRBJ1-6; TRBD1 agrees at 8 bases. Trimming removed 5 bases from V and 12 bases from J; junction bases left unmatched: 12. This CDR3 contains 15 residues. Germline CDR1 and CDR2: MGHDK and SYGVNS. CDR3 protein: CASSLTGTGPIPLHF. In DNA form, the CDR3 reads TGTGCCAGCAGTCTGACCGGGACAGGCCCCATACCCCTCCACTTT.

This clonotype was picked up many times. The rearrangement joins TRBV11-2 to TRBJ2-5; no reliable D call. This CDR3 contains 14 residues. Germline-derived CDR1 and CDR2 are SGHAT and FQNNGV. The V gene lost 7 bases and the J gene lost 5 bases, with 17 bases spanning the gap. CDR3 sequence: CASNPHVLSETQYF. In DNA, the CDR3 is TGTGCCAGCAACCCCCACGTACTCTCGGAGACCCAGTACTTC.

In this sample, this clonotype turned up many times. V usage is TRBV5-1 and J usage is TRBJ1-2, with D perhaps TRBD1 (6 bases). Germline V gene lookup returns CDR1 SGHRS and CDR2 YFSETQ. The CDR3 sequence is 13 residues long. Trimming stripped 3 bases from V and 7 bases from J, with 13 bases between. Written as DNA, the CDR3 is TGCGCCAGCAGCTCAACAGGGTCGACTGGCTACACCTTC. Its translation: CASSSTGSTGYTF.

This clonotype turned up a few times. This sequence joins TRBV10-2 and TRBJ2-7; 8 bases agree with TRBD1. This CDR3 has 18 amino acids. With V trimmed by 3 bases and J by 0 bases, 13 bases remained unmatched. Germline V lookup: CDR1 WSHSY, CDR2 SAAADI. For the CDR3, the DNA is TGCGCCAGCAGTGACCGGGACAGGTTTACCAGGAGCTCCTACGAGCAGTACTTC. As protein: CASSDRDRFTRSSYEQYF.

The V and J genes are TRBV7-2 and TRBJ1-1; unclear D gene. Trimming removed 4 bases at V and 10 bases at J, with 16 bases between. Germline V gives CDR1 SGHTA, CDR2 FQGNSA. This CDR3 is built from 13 residues. This chain's CDR3 is CASSSYQSTGAFF. The CDR3 region has the DNA TGTGCCAGCAGCTCCTACCAGAGCACGGGAGCTTTCTTT.

A few counts support this clonotype. The chain joins TRBV10-3 to TRBJ1-1; D gene uncertain. This CDR3 has 14 amino acids. Germline V gene sequence: CDR1 ENHRY, CDR2 SYGVKD. Trimming removed 5 bases at V and 1 base at J, with 11 bases between. DNA of the CDR3: TGTGCCATCAGTCGGACGCAAAAGAACACTGAAGCTTTCTTT. This codes for CAISRTQKNTEAFF.

The CDR3 reads CASSEPGAQETQYF. The CDR3 nucleotides read TGTGCCAGCAGTGAACCCGGGGCGCAAGAGACCCAGTACTTC. The J gene is TRBJ2-5, the V gene TRBV25-1; the D call may be TRBD1 or TRBD2 (5 bases each). The CDR3 runs 14 residues. V was shortened by 2 bases and J by 2 bases, with 9 bases between the two germline ends. CDR1 and CDR2 (germline): MGHDK, SYGVNS.

This clonotype has more than one count but fewer than ten. The chain uses TRBV9 and TRBJ2-5, with 12 positions matching TRBD2. V trimming: 3 bases; J trimming: 5 bases; junction bases outside the gene matches: 8. The germline CDR1 and CDR2 sequences are SGDLS and YYNGEE. The CDR3 totals 16 residues. This chain's CDR3 is CASSELTSGGFETQYF. The CDR3 DNA is TGTGCCAGCAGCGAACTCACTAGCGGGGGGTTCGAGACCCAGTACTTC. Full variable domain (missing parts from reference TRBV9 and TRBJ2-5): DSGVTQTPKHLITATGQRVTLRCSPRSGDLSVYWYQQSLDQGLQFLIQYYNGEERAKGNILERFSAQQFPDLHSELNLSSLELGDSALYFCASSELTSGGFETQYFGPGTRLLVL.

The J gene is TRBJ2-4, the V gene TRBV19, with a tentative D call TRBD1 (5 bases). Germline lookup yields CDR1 LNHDA and CDR2 SQIVND (reference sequence). This CDR3 contains 11 residues. The germline V and J ends were trimmed by 7 bases and 6 bases, with 7 bases remaining between them. CDR3 region: CASIQGNIQYF. The CDR3 DNA reads TGTGCCAGTATTCAGGGAAACATTCAGTACTTC.

This clonotype appeared a single time. J is TRBJ1-6 and V is TRBV6-5, with D possibly matching TRBD1 (6 bases). Trimming removed 5 bases at V and 5 bases at J, with 13 bases between. Germline V gives CDR1 MNHEY, CDR2 SVGAGI. This CDR3 is 15 amino acids long. The CDR3 sequence is CASSIPGHNNSPLHF. The CDR3 nucleotides are TGTGCCAGCAGTATCCCGGGACATAATAATTCACCCCTCCACTTT.

This clonotype has at least ten counts. V and J are TRBV2 and TRBJ2-5; the match to TRBD2 covers 14 bases. The CDR3 spans 19 residues. The germline CDR1 and CDR2 sequences are SNHLY and FYNNEI. V shed 4 bases and J 2 bases; nucleotides not matched to a gene: 12. CDR3 in DNA: TGTGCCAGCAGTGGTTCGCGTACCGGGACTAGCGGGGGACAAGAGACCCAGTACTTC. Translated: CASSGSRTGTSGGQETQYF.